The clone carrying this T cell receptor (beta chain) turned up a few times. The entry originates in a study of blood T cell repertoires in COVID-19. TCRdb keeps only in-frame clones here, not all; method: immunoSEQ multiplex PCR. The top ten clones hold about 3% of a sample with about 270,000 clones, 88% of them seen once. This CDR3 is 15 amino acids long. Germline V gene lookup returns CDR1 LNHNV and CDR2 YYDKDF (reference sequence). V lost 1 base to trimming and J lost 3 bases, with 12 bases between them. The clonotype was recovered from a woman between 45 and 60 years old who had recovered from COVID-19. The rearrangement joins TRBV15 to TRBJ1-1; no definite D call. Sequencing was performed on PBMCs or T cells enriched from blood (not recorded which). Written as DNA, the CDR3 is TGTGCCACCAGCAGAGTCCGCGCGGGGTACACTGAAGCTTTCTTT. This translates into CATSRVRAGYTEAFF.